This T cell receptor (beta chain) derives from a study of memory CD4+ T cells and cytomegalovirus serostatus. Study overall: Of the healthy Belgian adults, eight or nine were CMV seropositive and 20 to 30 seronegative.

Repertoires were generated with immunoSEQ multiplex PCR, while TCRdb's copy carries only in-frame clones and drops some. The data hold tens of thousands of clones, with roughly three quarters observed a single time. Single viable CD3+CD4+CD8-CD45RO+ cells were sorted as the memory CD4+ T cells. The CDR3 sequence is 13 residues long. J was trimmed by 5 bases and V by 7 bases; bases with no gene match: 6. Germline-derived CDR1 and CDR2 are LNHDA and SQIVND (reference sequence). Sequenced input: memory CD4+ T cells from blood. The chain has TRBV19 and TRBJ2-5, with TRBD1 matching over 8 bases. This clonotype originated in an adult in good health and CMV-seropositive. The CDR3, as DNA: TGTGCCAGTAAGCAGGGGGCCGAGGAGACCCAGTACTTC. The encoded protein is CASKQGAEETQYF. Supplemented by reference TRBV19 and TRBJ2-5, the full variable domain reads DGGITQSPKYLFRKEGQNVTLSCEQNLNHDAMYWYRQDPGQGLRLIYYSQIVNDFQKGDIAEGYSVSREKKESFPLTVTSAQKNPTAFYLCASKQGAEETQYFGPGTRLLVL.